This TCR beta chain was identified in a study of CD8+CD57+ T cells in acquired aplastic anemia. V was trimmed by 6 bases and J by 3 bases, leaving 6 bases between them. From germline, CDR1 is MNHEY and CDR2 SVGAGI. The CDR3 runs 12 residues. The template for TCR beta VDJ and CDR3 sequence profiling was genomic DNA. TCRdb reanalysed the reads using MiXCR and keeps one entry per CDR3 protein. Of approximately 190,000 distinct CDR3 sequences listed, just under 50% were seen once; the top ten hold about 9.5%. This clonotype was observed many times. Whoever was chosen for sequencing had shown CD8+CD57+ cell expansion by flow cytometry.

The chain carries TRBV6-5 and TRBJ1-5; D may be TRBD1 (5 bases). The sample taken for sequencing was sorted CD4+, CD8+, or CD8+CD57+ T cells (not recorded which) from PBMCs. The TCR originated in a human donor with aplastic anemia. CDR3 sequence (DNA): TGTGCCAGCAGGACAGCCAATCAGCCCCAGCATTTT. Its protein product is CASRTANQPQHF.